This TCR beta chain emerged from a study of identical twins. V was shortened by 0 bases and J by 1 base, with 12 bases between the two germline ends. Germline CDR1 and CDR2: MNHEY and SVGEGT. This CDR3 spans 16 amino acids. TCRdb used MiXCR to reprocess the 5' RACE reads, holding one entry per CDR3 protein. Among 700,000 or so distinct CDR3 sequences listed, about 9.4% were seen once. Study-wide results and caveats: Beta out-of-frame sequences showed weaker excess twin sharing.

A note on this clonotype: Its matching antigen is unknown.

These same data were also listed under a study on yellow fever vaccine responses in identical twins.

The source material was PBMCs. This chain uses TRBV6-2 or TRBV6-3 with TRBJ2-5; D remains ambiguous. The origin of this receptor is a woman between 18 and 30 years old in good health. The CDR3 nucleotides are TGTGCCAGCAGTTACTCCTCGCGGAGAATCCAAGAGACCCAGTACTTC. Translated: CASSYSSRRIQETQYF.